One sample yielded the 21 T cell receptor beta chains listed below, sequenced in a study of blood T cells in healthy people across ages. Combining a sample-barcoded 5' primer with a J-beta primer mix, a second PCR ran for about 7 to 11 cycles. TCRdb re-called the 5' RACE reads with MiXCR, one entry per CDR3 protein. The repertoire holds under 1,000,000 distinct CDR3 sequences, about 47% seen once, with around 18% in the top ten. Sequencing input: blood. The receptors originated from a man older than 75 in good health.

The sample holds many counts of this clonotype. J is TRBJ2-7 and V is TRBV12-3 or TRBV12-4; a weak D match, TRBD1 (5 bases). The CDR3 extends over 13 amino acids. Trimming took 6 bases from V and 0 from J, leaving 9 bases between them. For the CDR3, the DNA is TGTGCCAGCAGAGAGGACAACTCCTACGAGCAGTACTTC. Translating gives CASREDNSYEQYF.

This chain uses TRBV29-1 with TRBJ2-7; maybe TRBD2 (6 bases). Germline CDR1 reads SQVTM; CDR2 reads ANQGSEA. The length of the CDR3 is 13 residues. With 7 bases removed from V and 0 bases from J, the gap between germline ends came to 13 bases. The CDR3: CSGRGGDSYEQYF. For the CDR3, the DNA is TGCAGCGGTCGAGGCGGGGACTCCTACGAGCAGTACTTC.

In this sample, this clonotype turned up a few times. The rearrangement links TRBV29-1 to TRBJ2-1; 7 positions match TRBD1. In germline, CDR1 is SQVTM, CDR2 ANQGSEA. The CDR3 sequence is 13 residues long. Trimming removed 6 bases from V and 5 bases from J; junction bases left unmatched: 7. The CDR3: CSVSTGINNEQFF. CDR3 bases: TGCAGCGTGTCGACAGGGATCAACAATGAGCAGTTCTTC.

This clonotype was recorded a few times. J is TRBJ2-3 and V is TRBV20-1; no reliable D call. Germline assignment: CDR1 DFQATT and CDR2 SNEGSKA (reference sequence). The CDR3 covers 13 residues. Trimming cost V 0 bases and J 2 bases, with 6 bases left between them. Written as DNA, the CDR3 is TGCAGTGCTAGAGACGGGTTCACAGATACGCAGTATTTT. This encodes CSARDGFTDTQYF.

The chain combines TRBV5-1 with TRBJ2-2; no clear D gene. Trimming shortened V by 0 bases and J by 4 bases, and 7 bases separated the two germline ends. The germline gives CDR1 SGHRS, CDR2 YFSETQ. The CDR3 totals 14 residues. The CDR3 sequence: CASSLEIPTGELFF. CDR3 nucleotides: TGCGCCAGCAGCTTGGAGATACCCACCGGGGAGCTGTTTTTT.

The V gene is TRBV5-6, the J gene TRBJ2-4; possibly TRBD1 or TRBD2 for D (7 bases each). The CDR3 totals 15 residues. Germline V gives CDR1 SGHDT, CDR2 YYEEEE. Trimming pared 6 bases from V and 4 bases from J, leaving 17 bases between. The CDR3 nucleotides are TGTGCCAGCACCCCAGGGGGGGTTGGGAAAAACATTCAGTACTTC. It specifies CASTPGGVGKNIQYF.

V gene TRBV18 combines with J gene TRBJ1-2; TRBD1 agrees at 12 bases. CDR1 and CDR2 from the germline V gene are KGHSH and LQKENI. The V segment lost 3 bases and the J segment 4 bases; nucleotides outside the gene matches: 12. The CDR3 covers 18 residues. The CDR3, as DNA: TGTGCCAGCTCACCGATATCGGGACAGGGGGCAACCGGCTATGGCTACACCTTC. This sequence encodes CASSPISGQGATGYGYTF.

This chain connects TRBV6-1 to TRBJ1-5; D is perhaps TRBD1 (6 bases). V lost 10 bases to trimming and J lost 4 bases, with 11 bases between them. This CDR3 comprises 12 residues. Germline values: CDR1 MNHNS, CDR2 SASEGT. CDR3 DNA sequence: TGTGCCATCAAACAGGGAAATCAGCCCCAGCATTTT. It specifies CAIKQGNQPQHF.

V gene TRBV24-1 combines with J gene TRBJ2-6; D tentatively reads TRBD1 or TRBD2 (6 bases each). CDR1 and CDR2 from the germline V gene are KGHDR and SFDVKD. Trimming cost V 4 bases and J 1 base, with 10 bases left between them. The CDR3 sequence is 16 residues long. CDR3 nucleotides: TGTGCCACCAGTGAGGGCGGGACATCTGGGGCCAACGTCCTGACTTTC. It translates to CATSEGGTSGANVLTF.

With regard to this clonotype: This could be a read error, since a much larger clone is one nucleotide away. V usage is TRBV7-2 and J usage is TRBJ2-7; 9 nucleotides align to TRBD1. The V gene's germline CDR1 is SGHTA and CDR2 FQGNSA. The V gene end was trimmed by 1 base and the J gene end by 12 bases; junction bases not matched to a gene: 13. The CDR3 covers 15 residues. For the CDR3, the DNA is TGTGCCAGCAGCTTAGATACAGGGGGCGGGGAGACCCGGTACTTC. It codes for CASSLDTGGGETRYF.

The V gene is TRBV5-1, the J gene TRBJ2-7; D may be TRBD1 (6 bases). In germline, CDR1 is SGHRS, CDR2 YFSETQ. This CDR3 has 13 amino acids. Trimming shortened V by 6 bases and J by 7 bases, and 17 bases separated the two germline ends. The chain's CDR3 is CASKSDRNNEQYF. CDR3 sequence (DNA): TGCGCCAGCAAATCGGACAGAAACAATGAGCAGTACTTC.

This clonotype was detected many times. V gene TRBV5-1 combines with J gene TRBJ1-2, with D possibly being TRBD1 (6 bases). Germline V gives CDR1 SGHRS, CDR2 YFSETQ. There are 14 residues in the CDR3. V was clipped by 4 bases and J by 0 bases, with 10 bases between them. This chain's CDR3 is CASSLTGANYGYTF. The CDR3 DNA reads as TGCGCCAGCAGCCTGACAGGAGCTAACTATGGCTACACCTTC.

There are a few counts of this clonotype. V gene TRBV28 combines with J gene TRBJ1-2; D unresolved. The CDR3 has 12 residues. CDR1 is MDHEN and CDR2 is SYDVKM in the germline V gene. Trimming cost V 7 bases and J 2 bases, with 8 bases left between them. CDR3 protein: CASIGENYGYTF. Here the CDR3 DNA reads TGTGCCAGCATCGGCGAGAACTATGGCTACACCTTC.

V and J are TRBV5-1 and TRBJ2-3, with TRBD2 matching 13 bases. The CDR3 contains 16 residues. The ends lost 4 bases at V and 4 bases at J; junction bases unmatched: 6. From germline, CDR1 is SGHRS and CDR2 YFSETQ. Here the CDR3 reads CASSGLAGEVADTQYF. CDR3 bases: TGCGCCAGCAGCGGACTAGCGGGAGAAGTTGCAGATACGCAGTATTTT.

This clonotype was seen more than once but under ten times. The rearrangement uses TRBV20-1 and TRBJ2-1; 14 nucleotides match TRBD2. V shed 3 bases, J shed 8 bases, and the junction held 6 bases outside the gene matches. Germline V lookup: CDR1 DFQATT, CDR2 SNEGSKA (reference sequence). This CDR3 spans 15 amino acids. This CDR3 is CSASGLAGGLDEQFF. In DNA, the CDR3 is TGCAGTGCTAGCGGACTAGCGGGAGGTCTGGATGAGCAGTTCTTC.

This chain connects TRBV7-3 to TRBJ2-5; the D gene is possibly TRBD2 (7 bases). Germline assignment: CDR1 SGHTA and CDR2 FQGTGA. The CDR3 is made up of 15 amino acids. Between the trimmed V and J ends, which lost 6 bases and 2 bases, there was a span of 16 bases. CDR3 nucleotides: TGTGCCAGCAGTAATCAAGGGGGGGGACAAGAGACCCAGTACTTC. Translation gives CASSNQGGGQETQYF.

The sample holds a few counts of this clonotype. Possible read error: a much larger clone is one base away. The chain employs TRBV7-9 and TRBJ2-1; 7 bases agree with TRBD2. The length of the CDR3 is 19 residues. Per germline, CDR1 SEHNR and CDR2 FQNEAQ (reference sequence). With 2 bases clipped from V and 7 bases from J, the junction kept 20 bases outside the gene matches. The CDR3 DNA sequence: TGTGCCAGCAGCTTACTGTGGCGGGAGCGGGGCCTTGAGGAAAATGAGCAGTTCTTC. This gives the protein CASSLLWRERGLEENEQFF.

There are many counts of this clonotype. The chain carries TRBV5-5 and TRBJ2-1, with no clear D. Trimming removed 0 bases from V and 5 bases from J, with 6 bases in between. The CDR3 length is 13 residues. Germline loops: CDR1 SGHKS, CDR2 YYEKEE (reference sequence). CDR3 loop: CASSLDVNNEQFF. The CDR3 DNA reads TGTGCCAGCAGCTTGGACGTCAACAATGAGCAGTTCTTC.

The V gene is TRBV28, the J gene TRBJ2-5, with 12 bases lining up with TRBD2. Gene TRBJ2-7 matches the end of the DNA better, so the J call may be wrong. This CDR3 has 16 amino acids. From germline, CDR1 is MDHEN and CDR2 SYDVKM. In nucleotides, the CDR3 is TGTGCCAGCAGAACCCAGCGACTAGCGGGAGCTGACGAGCAGTACTTC. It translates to CASRTQRLAGADEQYF.

The CDR3 spells CASSYSGQGVDEAFF. Here the CDR3 DNA reads TGTGCCAGCAGCTATAGTGGACAGGGGGTTGATGAAGCTTTCTTT. The V and J genes are TRBV7-2 and TRBJ1-1, with TRBD1 identical over 10 bases. Trimming took 4 bases from V and 7 from J; bases not matched to a gene: 9. The CDR3 sequence is 15 residues long. Germline values: CDR1 SGHTA, CDR2 FQGNSA. The entire variable domain, with the rest obtained from reference TRBV7-2 and TRBJ1-1, is as follows: GAGVSQSPSNKVTEKGKDVELRCDPISGHTALYWYRQSLGQGLEFLIYFQGNSAPDKSGLPSDRFSAERTGGSVSTLTIQRTQQEDSAVYLCASSYSGQGVDEAFFGQGTRLTVV.

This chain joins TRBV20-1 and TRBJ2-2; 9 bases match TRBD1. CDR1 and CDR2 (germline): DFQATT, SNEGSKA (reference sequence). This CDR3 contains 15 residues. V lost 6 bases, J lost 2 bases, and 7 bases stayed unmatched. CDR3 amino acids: CSAQTGGPNTGELFF. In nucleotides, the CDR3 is TGCAGTGCGCAGACAGGGGGGCCTAACACCGGGGAGCTGTTTTTT.